A single sample is the source of the 5 T cell receptor beta chains below, sequenced in a study of OX40 agonist ivuxolimab in advanced cancers. Some clones are missing from TCRdb's copy, which holds only in-frame ones; the method was immunoSEQ multiplex PCR. Of tens of thousands of clones in the sample, more than 60% were seen once. The sequences come from CD4+ or CD8+ T cells sorted from blood, collected in a trial of the OX40 agonist ivuxolimab. The receptors were sampled from an adult with an advanced solid tumor such as melanoma, head and neck, liver or kidney cancer.

The chain joins TRBV6-6 to TRBJ2-7; TRBD2 might be the D (5 bases). Germline lookup yields CDR1 MNHNY and CDR2 SVGAGI (reference sequence). The CDR3 loop spans 14 amino acids. V dropped 4 bases and J dropped 3 bases, with 13 bases sitting between them. CDR3 sequence: CASSFEGPGYEQYF. The CDR3, as DNA: TGTGCCAGCAGTTTTGAGGGCCCCGGCTACGAGCAGTACTTC.

The chain employs TRBV18 and TRBJ1-2; tentative D call: TRBD1 (6 bases). The CDR3 runs 14 residues. Trimming removed 2 bases at V and 6 bases at J, with 13 bases between. Germline V CDR1 and CDR2: KGHSH, LQKENI. The CDR3 sequence is CASSPAGTYNGYTF. The CDR3 region has the DNA TGTGCCAGCTCACCAGCGGGGACATATAATGGCTACACCTTC.

The table lists this clone with a few counts. The chain links TRBV27 to TRBJ1-2; possibly TRBD1 for D (5 bases). This CDR3 has 18 residues. Germline loops: CDR1 MNHEY, CDR2 SMNVEV (reference sequence). The V end was cut by 3 bases, the J end by 6 bases, with 26 bases between. Here the CDR3 reads CASSLRPGRSLGRDGYTF. The CDR3 bases are TGTGCCAGCAGTTTGCGACCAGGACGGAGCTTGGGGCGTGATGGCTACACCTTC.

The chain combines TRBV9 with TRBJ2-7; D may be TRBD1 (6 bases). V shed 4 bases and J shed 5 bases, with 13 bases lying between them. This CDR3 has 13 residues. Germline assignment: CDR1 SGDLS and CDR2 YYNGEE. This chain's CDR3 is CASSLTGIHEQYF. CDR3 bases: TGTGCCAGCAGCCTCACAGGGATCCACGAGCAGTACTTC.

The rearrangement joins TRBV10-2 to TRBJ1-2, with 7 bases lining up with TRBD1. Per germline, CDR1 WSHSY and CDR2 SAAADI. The CDR3 spans 14 residues. V was clipped by 2 bases and J by 4 bases; unmatched bases: 4. The chain's CDR3 is CASSEAAGGYGYTF. In nucleotides, the CDR3 is TGCGCCAGCAGTGAGGCGGCAGGGGGCTATGGCTACACCTTC.